A selection of T cell receptor beta chains follows, all from one sample in a study of shared clonotypes between healthy human individuals. Assay: immunoSEQ multiplex PCR; the TCRdb copy retains only in-frame clones and omits some. The table lists about 1.5 million clones, roughly 96% of them singletons, with 1.2% in the top ten. Sample: naive CD4+ T cells sorted from blood. These receptors were taken from a man aged 25 to 40 in good health. Both conserved end residues are part of each CDR3. Fields, in order: D gene, clone size, V gene, J gene, CDR3 length, CDR3 protein, CDR3 DNA. The D gene is left open where the match is weak. The size field is filled for only some rows; it gives once, few, many or a size class.

d_gene: TRBD1; abundance: -; v_gene: TRBV19; j_gene: TRBJ2-2; len: 15; CDR3aa: CASRMTGGLTGELFF; CDR3nt: TGTGCCAGTAGGATGACAGGGGGCTTGACCGGGGAGCTGTTTTTT
d_gene: TRBD2; abundance: -; v_gene: TRBV15; j_gene: TRBJ2-2; len: 16; CDR3aa: CATSRGLAGDSGELFF; CDR3nt: TGTGCCACCAGCAGAGGGTTGGCGGGAGATAGCGGGGAGCTGTTTTTT
d_gene: -; abundance: -; v_gene: TRBV7-2; j_gene: TRBJ1-1; len: 15; CDR3aa: CASSPRHLMNTEAFF; CDR3nt: TGTGCCAGCAGCCCCCGACACCTTATGAACACTGAAGCTTTCTTT
d_gene: TRBD1; abundance: -; v_gene: TRBV5-6; j_gene: TRBJ2-1; len: 14; CDR3aa: CASSGTGVYNEQFF; CDR3nt: TGTGCCAGCAGCGGGACAGGGGTATACAATGAGCAGTTCTTC
d_gene: -; abundance: -; v_gene: TRBV19; j_gene: TRBJ2-1; len: 14; CDR3aa: CASSPTGGVNEQFF; CDR3nt: TGTGCCAGTAGTCCGACCGGTGGGGTGAATGAGCAGTTCTTC
d_gene: TRBD1; abundance: -; v_gene: TRBV7-9; j_gene: TRBJ2-7; len: 15; CDR3aa: CASSLAEGQGYEQYF; CDR3nt: TGTGCCAGCAGCTTAGCGGAGGGACAGGGCTACGAGCAGTACTTC
d_gene: -; abundance: -; v_gene: TRBV27; j_gene: TRBJ2-3; len: 17; CDR3aa: CASTLGPRGLSTDTQYF; CDR3nt: TGTGCCAGCACCTTAGGGCCGCGGGGGCTTAGCACAGATACGCAGTATTTT
d_gene: TRBD1; abundance: -; v_gene: TRBV7-2; j_gene: TRBJ2-5; len: 15; CDR3aa: CASSLATGARETQYF; CDR3nt: TGTGCCAGCAGCTTAGCGACAGGGGCGAGAGAGACCCAGTACTTC
d_gene: -; abundance: -; v_gene: TRBV5-1; j_gene: TRBJ2-7; len: 14; CDR3aa: CASSFVGFSYEQYF; CDR3nt: TGCGCCAGCAGCTTCGTCGGGTTTTCCTACGAGCAGTACTTC
d_gene: TRBD2; abundance: -; v_gene: TRBV19; j_gene: TRBJ2-2; len: 16; CDR3aa: CASSVSSGRPPRELFF; CDR3nt: TGTGCCAGTAGTGTTTCTAGCGGGAGGCCTCCCCGGGAGCTGTTTTTT
d_gene: -; abundance: -; v_gene: TRBV7-2; j_gene: TRBJ2-3; len: 15; CDR3aa: CASSLHGGMGGTQYF; CDR3nt: TGTGCCAGCAGCTTACACGGCGGCATGGGGGGTACGCAGTATTTT
d_gene: TRBD2; abundance: -; v_gene: TRBV5-1; j_gene: TRBJ2-3; len: 18; CDR3aa: CASSLPPLAGTSTDTQYF; CDR3nt: TGCGCCAGCAGCTTGCCCCCTCTAGCGGGGACTAGCACAGATACGCAGTATTTT
d_gene: -; abundance: once; v_gene: TRBV6-1; j_gene: TRBJ1-4; len: 15; CDR3aa: CASSHDWGPGEKLFF; CDR3nt: TGTGCCAGCAGTCATGACTGGGGACCGGGCGAAAAACTGTTTTTT
d_gene: TRBD2; abundance: -; v_gene: TRBV19; j_gene: TRBJ2-1; len: 15; CDR3aa: CASGTSGRTRNEQFF; CDR3nt: TGTGCCAGTGGGACTAGCGGGAGAACGAGGAATGAGCAGTTCTTC
d_gene: -; abundance: -; v_gene: TRBV18; j_gene: TRBJ1-4; len: 14; CDR3aa: CASSPRPTNEKLFF; CDR3nt: TGTGCCAGCTCACCGCGCCCAACTAATGAAAAACTGTTTTTT
d_gene: -; abundance: -; v_gene: TRBV7-7; j_gene: TRBJ2-2; len: 14; CDR3aa: CASSLEEGTGELFF; CDR3nt: TGTGCCAGCAGCTTAGAGGAGGGAACCGGGGAGCTGTTTTTT
d_gene: -; abundance: -; v_gene: TRBV7-9; j_gene: TRBJ1-4; len: 17; CDR3aa: CASSFSPGLRGFEKLFF; CDR3nt: TGTGCCAGCAGCTTTTCCCCGGGCCTCAGGGGATTTGAAAAACTGTTTTTT
d_gene: -; abundance: once; v_gene: TRBV28; j_gene: TRBJ1-1; len: 11; CDR3aa: CATGRDTEAFF; CDR3nt: TGTGCCACCGGGCGGGACACTGAAGCTTTCTTT
d_gene: TRBD1; abundance: once; v_gene: TRBV4-1; j_gene: TRBJ2-1; len: 16; CDR3aa: CASSQTDRALDNEQFF; CDR3nt: TGCGCCAGCAGCCAAACCGACAGGGCGCTCGACAATGAGCAGTTCTTC
d_gene: -; abundance: -; v_gene: TRBV5-4; j_gene: TRBJ2-4; len: 13; CDR3aa: CASSWRDKDIQYF; CDR3nt: TGTGCCAGCAGCTGGAGGGACAAGGACATTCAGTACTTC
d_gene: -; abundance: once; v_gene: TRBV5-1; j_gene: TRBJ2-1; len: 20; CDR3aa: CASSLPRAQERLRPYNEQFF; CDR3nt: TGCGCCAGCAGCTTGCCCCGGGCACAGGAGAGGTTGAGGCCCTACAATGAGCAGTTCTTC
d_gene: -; abundance: -; v_gene: TRBV5-8; j_gene: TRBJ2-2; len: 17; CDR3aa: CASSSPGRPRNTGELFF; CDR3nt: TGTGCCAGCAGCTCCCCGGGACGCCCTAGGAACACCGGGGAGCTGTTTTTT
d_gene: -; abundance: -; v_gene: TRBV27; j_gene: TRBJ2-3; len: 13; CDR3aa: CASSLGGTDTQYF; CDR3nt: TGTGCCAGCAGTTTGGGCGGCACAGATACGCAGTATTTT
d_gene: -; abundance: -; v_gene: TRBV28; j_gene: TRBJ1-2; len: 18; CDR3aa: CASSFNGRGVLPSSGYTF; CDR3nt: TGTGCCAGCAGTTTTAACGGCAGGGGAGTGTTGCCTTCCTCTGGCTACACCTTC
d_gene: -; abundance: -; v_gene: TRBV28; j_gene: TRBJ2-7; len: 15; CDR3aa: CASSGGGLSSYEQYF; CDR3nt: TGTGCCAGCAGTGGAGGGGGCCTAAGCTCCTACGAGCAGTACTTC
d_gene: -; abundance: -; v_gene: TRBV6-6; j_gene: TRBJ1-1; len: 15; CDR3aa: CASRPVRGRGTEAFF; CDR3nt: TGTGCCAGCAGACCCGTGCGGGGGCGCGGGACTGAAGCTTTCTTT
d_gene: TRBD1; abundance: -; v_gene: TRBV6-1; j_gene: TRBJ1-4; len: 14; CDR3aa: CASRITGGSEKLFF; CDR3nt: TGTGCCAGCAGAATTACAGGGGGCAGTGAAAAACTGTTTTTT
d_gene: -; abundance: -; v_gene: TRBV7-3; j_gene: TRBJ2-3; len: 15; CDR3aa: CASSPSWGVTDTQYF; CDR3nt: TGTGCCAGCAGCCCGAGTTGGGGTGTCACAGATACGCAGTATTTT